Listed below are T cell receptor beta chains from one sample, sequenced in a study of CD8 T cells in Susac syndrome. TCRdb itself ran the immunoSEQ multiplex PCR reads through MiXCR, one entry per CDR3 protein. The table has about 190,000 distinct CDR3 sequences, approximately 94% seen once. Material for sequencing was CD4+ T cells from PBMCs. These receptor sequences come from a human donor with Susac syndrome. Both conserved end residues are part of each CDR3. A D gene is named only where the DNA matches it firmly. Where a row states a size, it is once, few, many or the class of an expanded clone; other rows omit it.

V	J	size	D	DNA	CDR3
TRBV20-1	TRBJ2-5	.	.	TGCAGTGCTAGTAAGGGTCGGGGACGGTACCAAGAGACCCAGTACTTC	CSASKGRGRYQETQYF
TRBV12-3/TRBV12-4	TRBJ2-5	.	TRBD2	TGTGCCAGCAGGGGGACTGGGCTAGCGGGTTTAAAAGAGACCCAGTACTTC	CASRGTGLAGLKETQYF
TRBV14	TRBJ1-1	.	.	TGTGCCAGCAGCCAAACAACTATGATGAACACTGAAGCTTTCTTT	CASSQTTMMNTEAFF
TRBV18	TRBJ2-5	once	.	TGTGCCAGCTCACCGGAGCGGCAAGAGACCCAGTACTTC	CASSPERQETQYF
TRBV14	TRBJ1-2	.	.	TGTGCCAGCAGCCAGGGAAGAAACTATGGCTACACCTTC	CASSQGRNYGYTF
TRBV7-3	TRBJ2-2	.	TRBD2	TGTGCCAGCAGCCTAAGAACTAGCGGGGGAGGCACCGGGGAGCTGTTTTTT	CASSLRTSGGGTGELFF
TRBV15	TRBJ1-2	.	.	TGTGCCAGGCGGCCCGGTTTTGGCTCGGCTAACTATGGCTACACCTTC	CARRPGFGSANYGYTF
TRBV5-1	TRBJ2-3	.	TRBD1	TGCGCCAGCAGCTTGGAGAGGGGGCATTCAGATACGCAGTATTTT	CASSLERGHSDTQYF
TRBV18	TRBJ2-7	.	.	TGTGCCAGCTCACCTTTGGCAGGCAATTCCTACGAGCAGTACTTC	CASSPLAGNSYEQYF
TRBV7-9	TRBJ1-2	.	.	TGTGCCAGCAGCTTAGTACCTCCTTTAAACTATGGCTACACCTTC	CASSLVPPLNYGYTF
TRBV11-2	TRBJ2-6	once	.	TGTGCCAGCAGCTTATACCGCTCTGGGGCCAACGTCCTGACTTTC	CASSLYRSGANVLTF
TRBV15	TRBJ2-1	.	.	TGTGCCACCAGCAGAGGAGGGACTCCAGATGGTGAGCAGTTCTTC	CATSRGGTPDGEQFF
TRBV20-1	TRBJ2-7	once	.	TGCAGTGCCCAAGTACAGCAGGGGTCCTACGAGCAGTACTTC	CSAQVQQGSYEQYF
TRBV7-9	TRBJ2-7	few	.	TGTGCCAGCAGTTTGACAGGCTACGAGCAGTACTTC	CASSLTGYEQYF
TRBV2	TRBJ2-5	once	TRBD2	TGTGCCAGCAGTGAAGCGGGTAGCGGGTTGTACCAAGAGACCCAGTACTTC	CASSEAGSGLYQETQYF
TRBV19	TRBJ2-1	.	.	TGTGCCAGTAGTATACCCCCCCCGGGGGCGTACAATGAGCAGTTCTTC	CASSIPPPGAYNEQFF
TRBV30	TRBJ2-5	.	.	TGTGCCTGGAGTAAGGGGCTGGAAGAGACCCAGTACTTC	CAWSKGLEETQYF
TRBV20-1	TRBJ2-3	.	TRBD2	TGCAGTGCTAATAGCGGGGGAAGTAATACGCAGTATTTT	CSANSGGSNTQYF
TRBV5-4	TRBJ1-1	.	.	TGTGCCAGCAGCTTGGAGGGCGTGAACACTGAAGCTTTCTTT	CASSLEGVNTEAFF
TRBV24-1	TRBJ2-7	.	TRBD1	TGTGCCTCTACGTCGGACAGGATTCCCTACGAGCAGTACTTC	CASTSDRIPYEQYF
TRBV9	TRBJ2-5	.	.	TGTGCCAGCAGCGTAGCCCCAAGTGGGGGACTTGGGCGGGAGACCCAGTACTTC	CASSVAPSGGLGRETQYF
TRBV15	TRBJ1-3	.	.	TGTGCCACCAGCAGCCGGGTCTCTGGAAACACCATATATTTT	CATSSRVSGNTIYF
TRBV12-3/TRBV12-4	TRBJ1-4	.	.	TGTGCCAGCAGTCCACGGAGGGAGAATGAAAAACTGTTTTTT	CASSPRRENEKLFF
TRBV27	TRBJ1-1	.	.	TGTGCCAGCAGTTTCGCAGGGATGGTTGAAGCTTTCTTT	CASSFAGMVEAFF
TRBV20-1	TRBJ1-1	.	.	TGCAGTGCTACACAGGAGACCCCCGAAGCTTTCTTT	CSATQETPEAFF
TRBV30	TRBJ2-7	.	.	TGTGCCTGGAGTGTAGGGGGGCCCACCGGCGAGCAGTACTTC	CAWSVGGPTGEQYF
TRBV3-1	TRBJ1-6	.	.	TGTGCCAGCAGCCAAGATTCCGGTGGGACACCCCTCCACTTT	CASSQDSGGTPLHF
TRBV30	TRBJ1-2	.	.	TGTGCCTGGAGTGTACTGGTTTCCCGGACCGGCTACACCTTC	CAWSVLVSRTGYTF
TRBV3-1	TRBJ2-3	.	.	TGTGCCAGCAGCCAAGAACTGCAGACCACAGATACGCAGTATTTT	CASSQELQTTDTQYF
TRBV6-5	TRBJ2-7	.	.	TGTGCCAGCAGTTACTCCGCAGCGACCTACGAGCAGTACTTC	CASSYSAATYEQYF
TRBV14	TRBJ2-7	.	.	TGTGCCAGCAGCAACAGGGTCGGCCACGAGCAGTACTTC	CASSNRVGHEQYF
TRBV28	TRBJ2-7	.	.	TGTGCCAGCAGTTCCCCCGGTGGGGGGCGGGAGCAGTACTTC	CASSSPGGGREQYF
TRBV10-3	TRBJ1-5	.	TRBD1	TGTGCCATCGGGGACAGGGGCGACAATCAGCCCCAGCATTTT	CAIGDRGDNQPQHF
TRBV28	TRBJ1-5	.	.	TGTGCCAACGGACCGGGACATACATATCAGCCCCAGCATTTT	CANGPGHTYQPQHF
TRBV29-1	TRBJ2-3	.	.	TGCAGCGGTGCGGAGCCGACGGATACGCAGTATTTT	CSGAEPTDTQYF
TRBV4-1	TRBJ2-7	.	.	TGCGCCAGCAGCCAAGGTATCAGAAACTACGAGCAGTACTTC	CASSQGIRNYEQYF
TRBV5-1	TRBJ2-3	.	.	TGCGCCAGCAGCTTGGAACAGGTCACAGATACGCAGTATTTT	CASSLEQVTDTQYF
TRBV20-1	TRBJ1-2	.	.	TGCAGTGCCAGAGCTAAGGGGCCGGATGGCTACACCTTC	CSARAKGPDGYTF
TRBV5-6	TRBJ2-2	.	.	TGTGCCAGCACCGGACTACTTTACACCGGGGAGCTGTTTTTT	CASTGLLYTGELFF
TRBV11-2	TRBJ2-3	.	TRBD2	TGTGCCAGTGCTACTAGGAGCGGGGACACAGATACGCAGTATTTT	CASATRSGDTDTQYF
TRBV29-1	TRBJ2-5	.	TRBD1	TGCAGCGTCAAGGGACAGAACCAAGAGACCCAGTACTTC	CSVKGQNQETQYF
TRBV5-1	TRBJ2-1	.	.	TGCGCCAGCAGCTTGGCGAGCGTGGGGTACAATGAGCAGTTCTTC	CASSLASVGYNEQFF
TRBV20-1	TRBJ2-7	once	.	TGCAGTGCTAGAGCATTCCAGGGCAGCTCCTACGAGCAGTACTTC	CSARAFQGSSYEQYF
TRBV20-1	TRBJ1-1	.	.	TGCAGTGCTAGTCAGACCGACGGTACTAGTGAAGCTTTCTTT	CSASQTDGTSEAFF
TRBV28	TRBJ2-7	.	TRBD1	TGTGCCAGCAGTAAACGTGGGACAGGGGGCTACGAGCAGTACTTC	CASSKRGTGGYEQYF
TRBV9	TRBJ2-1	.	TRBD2	TGTGCCAGCAGCGTAGACGGCGGGGGGGGTCATACGAATGAGCAGTTCTTC	CASSVDGGGGHTNEQFF
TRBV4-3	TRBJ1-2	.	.	TGCGCCAGCAGCCAAGATAACAGCTGGTTAGTCGGCTACACCTTC	CASSQDNSWLVGYTF
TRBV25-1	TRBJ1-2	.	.	TGTGCCAGCAGTGTTAACAGAGGCTACACCTTC	CASSVNRGYTF
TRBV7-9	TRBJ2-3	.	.	TGTGCCAGCAGCTTATTATTAGCGCTGACAGATACGCAGTATTTT	CASSLLLALTDTQYF
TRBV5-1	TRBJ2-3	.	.	TGCGCCAGCAGCCCGTTACTAGAGGACCTCCGTTCTAGCACAGATACGCAGTATTTT	CASSPLLEDLRSSTDTQYF
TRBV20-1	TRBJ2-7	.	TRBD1	TGCAGTGCTAGAGGAACAGGGGGCTACGAGCAGTACTTC	CSARGTGGYEQYF
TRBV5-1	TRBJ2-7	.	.	TGCGCCAGCAGCTTAGCCAGGGTGAGCGAGCAGTACTTC	CASSLARVSEQYF
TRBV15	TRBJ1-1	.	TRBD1	TGTGCCACCAGCAGAGATCGGGGGGGACAGATGAACACTGAAGCTTTCTTT	CATSRDRGGQMNTEAFF
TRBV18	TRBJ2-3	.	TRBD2	TGTGCCAGCTCACCTCGACTAGCGTCCACAGATACGCAGTATTTT	CASSPRLASTDTQYF
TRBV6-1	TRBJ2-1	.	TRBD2	TGTGCCAGCAGTCCCCCGAGGAGGCGGGGGGTGGACAATGAGCAGTTCTTC	CASSPPRRRGVDNEQFF
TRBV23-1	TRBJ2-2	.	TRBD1	TGCGCCAGCAGTCAATGTCCCCGACAGGGGGCCGCAACGAACACCGGGGAGCTGTTTTTT	CASSQCPRQGAATNTGELFF
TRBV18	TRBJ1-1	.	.	TGTGCCAGCTCGTCCGGTGGTAGAGACACTGAAGCTTTCTTT	CASSSGGRDTEAFF